This T cell receptor beta chain was observed in a study of blood T cell repertoires in COVID-19. V shed 7 bases, J shed 0 bases, and the junction held 7 bases outside the gene matches. The CDR3 covers 16 residues. CDR1 is LNHDA and CDR2 is SQIVND in the germline V gene (reference sequence). Libraries were prepared by immunoSEQ multiplex PCR; TCRdb keeps only in-frame clonotypes and omits some of them. The repertoire holds 250,000 to 400,000 clones, with 88% as singletons. The sample comprised peripheral blood. V is TRBV19 and J is TRBJ1-5; TRBD1 agrees at 9 bases. This sequence was found in a woman younger than 45 with COVID-19, enrolled during active disease. Here the CDR3 DNA reads TGTGCCAGTACGGGACAGGGCCTATATAGCAATCAGCCCCAGCATTTT. It encodes CASTGQGLYSNQPQHF.